Listed here are 2 T cell receptor beta chains from one sample, sequenced in a study of molecular identifiers for immune sequencing clone quantification. TCRdb independently ran MiXCR on the PCR reads; one entry per CDR3 protein. The sample records 250,000 to 400,000 distinct CDR3 sequences, about 22% being singletons. Sequencing was performed on naive CD8+ T cells from blood, with Jurkat cell RNA spiked in. Subset: FACS-sorted CD8+CD4-CCR7+CD45RA+ naive T cells. Source of these receptors: a human donor in good health. Some libraries in this study had Jurkat cell RNA spiked in.

This clonotype was recorded at least ten times. The chain couples TRBV28 to TRBJ2-7, with a possible D match to TRBD1 (6 bases). V was pared by 2 bases and J by 0 bases, with 17 bases between. The CDR3 spans 17 residues. The V gene's germline CDR1 is MDHEN and CDR2 SYDVKM. This CDR3 is CASSLASPGHSSYEQYF. For the CDR3, the DNA is TGTGCCAGCAGTTTAGCCTCCCCGGGACACAGCTCCTACGAGCAGTACTTC.

V usage is TRBV7-9 and J usage is TRBJ2-3; 8 nucleotides match TRBD2. The V segment lost 2 bases and the J segment 4 bases; nucleotides outside the gene matches: 8. This CDR3 has 16 residues. From germline, CDR1 is SEHNR and CDR2 FQNEAQ (reference sequence). CDR3 DNA: TGTGCCAGCAGCTTACACGCGGGAGGTGGTGCAGATACGCAGTATTTT. This gives the protein CASSLHAGGGADTQYF.